The 7 T cell receptor beta chains in this list originate from one sample, sequenced in a study of T cell responses to AZD1222 COVID-19 vaccine. Sequenced by immunoSEQ multiplex PCR; TCRdb stores in-frame clones only, minus some. The table records about 180,000 clones, about 92% of them present only once. Sequences were derived from peripheral blood, sampled on day 0 of AZD1222 vaccination. The source of these receptors is an adult in good health.

The chain is built from TRBV9 and TRBJ2-7; weak D call: TRBD2 (5 bases). Germline assignment: CDR1 SGDLS and CDR2 YYNGEE. This CDR3 has 16 amino acids. The ends were cut back, 7 bases at V and 3 bases at J, with 23 bases in the middle. As DNA, the CDR3 is TGTGCCAGCGCCCTCGCCCCCGGGGAAAAAGGCTACGAGCAGTACTTC. Translating it yields CASALAPGEKGYEQYF.

The rearrangement links TRBV5-1 to TRBJ1-2; 9 positions agree with TRBD1. The trim removed 3 bases at V and 8 bases at J, leaving 8 bases unmatched. The CDR3 has 14 amino acids. The germline V gene has CDR1 SGHRS and CDR2 YFSETQ. The DNA of the CDR3 is TGCGCCAGCAGCTCATCCGGGACAGGGTACGGCTACACCTTC. Protein sequence: CASSSSGTGYGYTF.

Comment on this clone: Other DNA sequences in this specimen translate into the identical CDR3. V gene TRBV12-3 or TRBV12-4 combines with J gene TRBJ1-1; 7 bases are shared with TRBD1. J was trimmed by 5 bases and V by 7 bases; bases with no gene match: 7. CDR3 length equals 13 residues. CDR3 loop: CASTWTGGTEAFF. In DNA form, the CDR3 reads TGTGCCAGCACCTGGACAGGAGGGACTGAAGCTTTCTTT.

This sequence joins TRBV4-1 and TRBJ1-6, with no clear D. The CDR3 is 16 amino acids. The ends were cut back, 4 bases at V and 10 bases at J, with 20 bases in the middle. Germline V gives CDR1 MGHRA, CDR2 YSYEKL. CDR3 DNA sequence: TGCGCCAGCAGCCCCCAACCCTCCATCGGTCTATCACCCCTCCACTTT. Translated: CASSPQPSIGLSPLHF.

The chain employs TRBV7-9 and TRBJ2-7; TRBD2 agrees at 12 bases. The ends lost 4 bases at V and 0 bases at J; junction bases unmatched: 4. Germline V gene lookup returns CDR1 SEHNR and CDR2 FQNEAQ (reference sequence). The CDR3 contains 16 residues. The CDR3 DNA reads as TGTGCCAGCAGCTCGACTAGCGGGGGAAGCTCCTACGAGCAGTACTTC. Its protein is CASSSTSGGSSYEQYF.

This clone was counted a single time. V is TRBV5-1 and J is TRBJ2-2, with 7 bases identical to TRBD2. Per the germline V gene, CDR1 is SGHRS and CDR2 is YFSETQ. Trimming at V came to 0 bases and at J to 6 bases, leaving 8 bases not matched to a gene. CDR3 length: 16 residues. For the CDR3, the DNA is TGCGCCAGCAGCTTGGTAGTAGGACTAGTCCCCGGGGAGCTGTTTTTT. This gives the protein CASSLVVGLVPGELFF.

The CDR3 sequence is CAWSVIGLLETQYF. The CDR3 coding sequence is TGTGCCTGGAGTGTAATCGGACTATTAGAGACCCAGTACTTC. The V call is TRBV30, the J call TRBJ2-5; the D gene is possibly TRBD2 (6 bases). The CDR3 has 14 amino acids. Between the trimmed V and J ends, which lost 0 bases and 4 bases, there was a span of 12 bases. Germline CDR1 is GTSNPN and CDR2 is SVGIG (reference sequence).